These 4 T cell receptor beta chains were sequenced from one sample in a study of cytomegalovirus exposure and HLA in healthy donors. PCR employed 60 Vbeta and 13 Jbeta primers. Assay used: immunoSEQ multiplex PCR; TCRdb lists only in-frame clones, some missing. The sample has some 150,000 clones; around 79% are singletons. Sequencing was performed on PBMCs. The source is a man aged 30 to 39 in good health and CMV-seropositive.

This clone has just one count. This chain links TRBV4-3 with TRBJ2-5; D is unresolved. The CDR3 totals 17 residues. The germline gives CDR1 LGHNA, CDR2 YSLEER. V was shortened by 3 bases and J by 4 bases, with 21 bases between the two germline ends. The CDR3 bases are TGCGCCAGCAGCCAGGAAACGACGGGTCATGGTAGAGAGACCCAGTACTTC. This encodes CASSQETTGHGRETQYF.

This clone came up a few times. This chain connects TRBV28 to TRBJ1-5, with D perhaps TRBD1 (5 bases). Looked up from germline, CDR1 is MDHEN and CDR2 is SYDVKM. CDR3 length: 16 residues. Deletions cut 6 bases from V and 7 bases from J, with 22 bases between. The CDR3 DNA is TGTGCCAGCAGAAACCTAGGAGGGGAGGAGGAACAGCCCCAGCATTTT. This sequence encodes CASRNLGGEEEQPQHF.

This chain links TRBV7-9 with TRBJ2-5, with D perhaps matching TRBD1 (5 bases). Per germline, CDR1 SEHNR and CDR2 FQNEAQ (reference sequence). Trimming removed 11 bases from V and 2 bases from J, with 15 bases in between. The length of the CDR3 is 13 residues. CDR3 amino acids: CASRGGGQETQYF. CDR3 nucleotides: TGTGCCTCTAGGGGCGGTGGGCAAGAGACCCAGTACTTC.

This CDR3 reads CASSYGNSQETQYF. The CDR3 nucleotides read TGTGCCAGCAGTTACGGTAACTCCCAAGAGACCCAGTACTTC. The chain employs TRBV6-5 and TRBJ2-5; D gene ambiguous. Trimming cost V 2 bases and J 1 base, with 8 bases left between them. CDR1 is MNHEY and CDR2 is SVGAGI in the germline V gene. CDR3 length equals 14 residues.